This entry concerns a single TCR beta chain. In terms of age and location, participants ranged from roughly 18 to 89 years and lived in about 25 US areas. The data are from a study of blood T cell repertoires in COVID-19. The V gene's germline CDR1 is SGHNT and CDR2 YENEEA. The CDR3 runs to 13 residues. Trimming at V came to 5 bases and at J to 5 bases, leaving 5 bases not matched to a gene. The protocol was immunoSEQ multiplex PCR, while the TCRdb copy is restricted to in-frame clones and leaves out a portion. The data contain some 140,000 clones, 80% to 85% of them singletons. This rearrangement joins TRBV11-3 to TRBJ2-5, with 7 bases matching TRBD1. The material sequenced was PBMCs or T cells enriched from blood (not recorded which). The clonotype comes from a man aged 35 to 55 with acute COVID-19. Here the CDR3 reads CASSQEQGETQYF. CDR3 DNA: TGTGCCAGCAGCCAAGAACAGGGGGAGACCCAGTACTTC.